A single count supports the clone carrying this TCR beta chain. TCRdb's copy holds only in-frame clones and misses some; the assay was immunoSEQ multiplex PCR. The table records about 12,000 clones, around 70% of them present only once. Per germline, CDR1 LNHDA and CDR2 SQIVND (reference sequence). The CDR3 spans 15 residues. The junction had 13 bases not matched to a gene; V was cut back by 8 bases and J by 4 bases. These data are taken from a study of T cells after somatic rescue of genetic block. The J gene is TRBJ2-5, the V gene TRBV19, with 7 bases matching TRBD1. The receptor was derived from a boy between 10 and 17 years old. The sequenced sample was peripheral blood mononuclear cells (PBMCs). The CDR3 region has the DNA TGTGCCAGTTCCTGGAGACAGGGAATGGGAGAGACCCAGTACTTC. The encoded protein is CASSWRQGMGETQYF.